The 3 T cell receptor beta chains in this list originate from one sample, sequenced in a study of blood T cell repertoires in COVID-19. Sequenced by immunoSEQ multiplex PCR; TCRdb stores in-frame clones only, minus some. This sample has about 270,000 clones, with about four fifths found just once. Input material: peripheral blood. These receptors originate from an elderly man with acute or convalescent COVID-19.

This chain joins TRBV3-1 (or the pseudogene TRBV3-2) and TRBJ2-3; 8 bases line up with TRBD1. J was trimmed by 4 bases and V by 5 bases; bases with no gene match: 8. There are 15 residues in the CDR3. Per germline, CDR1 LGHDT and CDR2 YNNKEL (reference sequence). The CDR3 spells CASSETGDTADTQYF. The CDR3 DNA reads TGTGCCAGCAGCGAGACAGGGGATACAGCAGATACGCAGTATTTT.

The rearrangement links TRBV7-2 to TRBJ1-6, with D maybe TRBD1 (5 bases). The V and J ends lost 2 bases and 7 bases respectively, with 12 bases between them. The CDR3 loop spans 15 amino acids. CDR1 is SGHTA, CDR2 FQGNSA, per germline. In DNA, the CDR3 is TGTGCCAGCAGCTTACTCGGGACTGGAAATTCACCCCTCCACTTT. This translates into CASSLLGTGNSPLHF.

CDR3 protein: CATAVVAGHEQFF. In DNA, the CDR3 is TGTGCCACCGCTGTGGTAGCGGGACATGAGCAGTTCTTC. V and J are TRBV21-1 and TRBJ2-1; the D call of TRBD2 is as the table states it, not checked on the DNA. TRBV21-1 is a listed pseudogene. The CDR3 is 13 amino acids.